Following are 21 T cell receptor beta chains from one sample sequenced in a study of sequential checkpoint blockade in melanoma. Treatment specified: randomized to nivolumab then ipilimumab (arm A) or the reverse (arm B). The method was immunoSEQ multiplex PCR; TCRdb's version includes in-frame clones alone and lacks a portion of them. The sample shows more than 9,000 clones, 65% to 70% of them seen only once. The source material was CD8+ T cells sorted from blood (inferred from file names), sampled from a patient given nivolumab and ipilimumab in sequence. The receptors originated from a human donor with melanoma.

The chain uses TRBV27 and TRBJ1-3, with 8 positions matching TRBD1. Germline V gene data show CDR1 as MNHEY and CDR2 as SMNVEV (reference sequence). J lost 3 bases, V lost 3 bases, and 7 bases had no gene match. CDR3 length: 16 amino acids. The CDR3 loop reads CASSFRAGGFGNTIYF. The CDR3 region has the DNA TGTGCCAGCAGTTTCAGGGCAGGGGGCTTTGGAAACACCATATATTTT.

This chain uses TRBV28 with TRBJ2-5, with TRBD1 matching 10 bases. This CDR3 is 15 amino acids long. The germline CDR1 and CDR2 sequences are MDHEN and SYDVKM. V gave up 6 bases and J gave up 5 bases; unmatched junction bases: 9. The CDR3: CASRLGQGGRETQYF. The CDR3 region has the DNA TGTGCCAGCAGACTCGGACAGGGGGGGAGGGAGACCCAGTACTTC. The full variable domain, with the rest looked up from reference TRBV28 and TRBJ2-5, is DVKVTQSSRYLVKRTGEKVFLECVQDMDHENMFWYRQDPGLGLRLIYFSYDVKMKEKGDIPEGYSVSREKKERFSLILESASTNQTSMYLCASRLGQGGRETQYFGPGTRLLVL.

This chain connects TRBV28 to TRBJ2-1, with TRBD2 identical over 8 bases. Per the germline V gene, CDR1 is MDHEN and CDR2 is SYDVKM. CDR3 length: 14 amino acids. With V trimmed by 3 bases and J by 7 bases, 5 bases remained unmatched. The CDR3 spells CASSFSGGLNEQFF. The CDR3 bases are TGTGCCAGCAGTTTTTCGGGAGGGCTGAATGAGCAGTTCTTC. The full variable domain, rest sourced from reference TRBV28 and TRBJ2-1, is DVKVTQSSRYLVKRTGEKVFLECVQDMDHENMFWYRQDPGLGLRLIYFSYDVKMKEKGDIPEGYSVSREKKERFSLILESASTNQTSMYLCASSFSGGLNEQFFGPGTRLTVL.

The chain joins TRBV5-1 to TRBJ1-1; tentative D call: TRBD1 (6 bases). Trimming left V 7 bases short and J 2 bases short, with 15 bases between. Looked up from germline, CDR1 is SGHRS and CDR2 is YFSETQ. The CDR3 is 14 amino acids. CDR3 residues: CASRLRGGNTEAFF. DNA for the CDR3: TGCGCCAGCCGCCTTAGGGGGGGCAACACTGAAGCTTTCTTT.

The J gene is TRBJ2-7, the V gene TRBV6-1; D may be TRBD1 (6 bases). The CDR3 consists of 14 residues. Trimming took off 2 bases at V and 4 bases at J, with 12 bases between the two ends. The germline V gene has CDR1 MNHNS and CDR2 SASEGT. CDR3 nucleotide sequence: TGTGCCAGCAGTGAAAGGGGGATCCTTTACGAGCAGTACTTC. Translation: CASSERGILYEQYF.

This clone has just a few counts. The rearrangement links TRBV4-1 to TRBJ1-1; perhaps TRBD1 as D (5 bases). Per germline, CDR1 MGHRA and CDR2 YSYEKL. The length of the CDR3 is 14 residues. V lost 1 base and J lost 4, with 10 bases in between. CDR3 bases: TGCGCCAGCAGCCAAGCAGGGATGGTCACTGAAGCTTTCTTT. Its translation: CASSQAGMVTEAFF.

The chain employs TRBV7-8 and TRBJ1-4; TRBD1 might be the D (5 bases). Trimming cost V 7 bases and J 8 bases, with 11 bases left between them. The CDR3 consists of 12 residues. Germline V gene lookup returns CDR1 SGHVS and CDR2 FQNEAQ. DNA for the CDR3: TGTGCCAGCACCCAGGACAACGAAAAACTGTTTTTT. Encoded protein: CASTQDNEKLFF.

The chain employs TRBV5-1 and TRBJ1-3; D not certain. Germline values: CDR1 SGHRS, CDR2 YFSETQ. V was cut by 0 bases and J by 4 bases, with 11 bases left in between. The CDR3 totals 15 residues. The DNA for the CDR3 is TGCGCCAGCAGCTTGGCCTTCGGCGGAGGAAACACCATATATTTT. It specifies CASSLAFGGGNTIYF.

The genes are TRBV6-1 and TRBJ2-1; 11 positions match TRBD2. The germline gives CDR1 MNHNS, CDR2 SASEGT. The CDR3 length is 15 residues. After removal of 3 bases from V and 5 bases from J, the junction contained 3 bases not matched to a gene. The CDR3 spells CASSDLAGGHNEQFF. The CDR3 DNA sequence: TGTGCCAGCAGTGATCTAGCGGGGGGTCACAATGAGCAGTTCTTC.

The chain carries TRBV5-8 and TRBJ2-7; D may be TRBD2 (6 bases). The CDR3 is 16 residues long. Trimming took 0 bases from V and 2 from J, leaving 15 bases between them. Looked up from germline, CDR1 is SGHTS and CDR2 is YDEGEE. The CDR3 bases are TGTGCCAGCAGCTTGGGTTCGGGGGACCCCACCTACGAGCAGTACTTC. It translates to CASSLGSGDPTYEQYF.

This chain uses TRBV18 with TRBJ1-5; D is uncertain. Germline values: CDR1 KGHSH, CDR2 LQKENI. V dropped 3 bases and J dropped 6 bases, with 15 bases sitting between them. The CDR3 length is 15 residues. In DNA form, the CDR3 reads TGTGCCAGCTCACCTAACGTCGGGTACACTCAGCCCCAGCATTTT. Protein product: CASSPNVGYTQPQHF.

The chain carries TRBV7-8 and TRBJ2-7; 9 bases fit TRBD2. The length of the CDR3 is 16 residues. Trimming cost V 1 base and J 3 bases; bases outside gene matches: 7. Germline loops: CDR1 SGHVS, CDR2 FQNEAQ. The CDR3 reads CASSLGPRGRDYEQYF. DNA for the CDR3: TGTGCCAGCAGCTTAGGTCCTCGCGGGAGGGACTACGAGCAGTACTTC.

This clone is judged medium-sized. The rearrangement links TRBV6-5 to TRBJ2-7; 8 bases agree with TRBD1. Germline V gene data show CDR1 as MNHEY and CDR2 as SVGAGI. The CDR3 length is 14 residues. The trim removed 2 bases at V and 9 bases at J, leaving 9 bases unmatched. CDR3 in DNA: TGTGCCAGCAGTTACGCACAGGGGGTAATGGGGCAGTACTTC. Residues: CASSYAQGVMGQYF.

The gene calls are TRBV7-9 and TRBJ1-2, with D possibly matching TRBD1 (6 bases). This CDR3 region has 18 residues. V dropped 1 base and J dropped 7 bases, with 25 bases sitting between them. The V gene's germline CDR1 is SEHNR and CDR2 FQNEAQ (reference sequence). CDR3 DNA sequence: TGTGCCAGCAGCTTAGATTATGGGTTCGGACAGCCCGACTCTGGCTACACCTTC. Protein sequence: CASSLDYGFGQPDSGYTF.

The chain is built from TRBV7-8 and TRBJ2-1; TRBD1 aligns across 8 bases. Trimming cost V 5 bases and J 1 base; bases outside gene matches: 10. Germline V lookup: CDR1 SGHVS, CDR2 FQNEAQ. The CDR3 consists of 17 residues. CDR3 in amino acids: CASSPASGGLSYNEQFF. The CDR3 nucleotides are TGTGCCAGCAGCCCGGCGTCAGGGGGCCTGTCCTACAATGAGCAGTTCTTC.

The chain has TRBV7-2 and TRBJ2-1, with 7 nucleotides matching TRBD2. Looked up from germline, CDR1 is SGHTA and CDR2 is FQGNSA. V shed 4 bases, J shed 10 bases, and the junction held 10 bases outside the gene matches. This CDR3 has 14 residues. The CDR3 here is CASSYPQAGPEQFF. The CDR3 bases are TGTGCCAGCAGCTACCCCCAAGCGGGGCCCGAGCAGTTCTTC. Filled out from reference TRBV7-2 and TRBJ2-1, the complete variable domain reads GAGVSQSPSNKVTEKGKDVELRCDPISGHTALYWYRQSLGQGLEFLIYFQGNSAPDKSGLPSDRFSAERTGGSVSTLTIQRTQQEDSAVYLCASSYPQAGPEQFFGPGTRLTVL.

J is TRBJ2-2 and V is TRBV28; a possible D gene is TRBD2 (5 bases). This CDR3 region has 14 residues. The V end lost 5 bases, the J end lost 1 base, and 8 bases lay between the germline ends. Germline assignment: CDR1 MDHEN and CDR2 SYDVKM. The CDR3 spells CASSQSGNTGELFF. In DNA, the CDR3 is TGTGCCAGCAGTCAGAGCGGGAACACCGGGGAGCTGTTTTTT. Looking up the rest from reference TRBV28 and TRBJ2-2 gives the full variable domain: DVKVTQSSRYLVKRTGEKVFLECVQDMDHENMFWYRQDPGLGLRLIYFSYDVKMKEKGDIPEGYSVSREKKERFSLILESASTNQTSMYLCASSQSGNTGELFFGEGSRLTVL.

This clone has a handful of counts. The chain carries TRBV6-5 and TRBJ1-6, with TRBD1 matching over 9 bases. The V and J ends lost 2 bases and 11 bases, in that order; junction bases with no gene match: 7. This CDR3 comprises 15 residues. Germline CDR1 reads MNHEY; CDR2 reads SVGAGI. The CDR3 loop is CASSYGGQGWAPLHF. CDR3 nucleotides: TGTGCCAGCAGTTACGGCGGACAGGGGTGGGCACCCCTCCACTTT.

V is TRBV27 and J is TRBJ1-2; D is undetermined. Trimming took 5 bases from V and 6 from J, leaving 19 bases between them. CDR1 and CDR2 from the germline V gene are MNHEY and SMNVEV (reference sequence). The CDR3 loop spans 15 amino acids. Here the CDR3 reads CASSPLGPEIHGYTF. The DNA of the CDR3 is TGTGCCAGCAGTCCCTTGGGCCCCGAAATTCATGGCTACACCTTC.

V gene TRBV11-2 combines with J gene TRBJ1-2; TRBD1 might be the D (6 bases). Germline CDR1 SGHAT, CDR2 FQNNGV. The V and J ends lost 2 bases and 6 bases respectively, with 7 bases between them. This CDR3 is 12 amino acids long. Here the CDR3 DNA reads TGTGCCAGCAGCTTAAACAGGGATGGCTACACCTTC. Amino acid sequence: CASSLNRDGYTF.

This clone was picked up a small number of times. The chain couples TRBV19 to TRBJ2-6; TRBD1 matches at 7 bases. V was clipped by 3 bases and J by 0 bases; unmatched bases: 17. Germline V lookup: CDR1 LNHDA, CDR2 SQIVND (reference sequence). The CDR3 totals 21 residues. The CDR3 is CASSIFPGGYHRSSGANVLTF. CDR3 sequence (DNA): TGTGCCAGTAGTATCTTCCCAGGGGGATATCACCGGAGCTCTGGGGCCAACGTCCTGACTTTC.